This entry describes one T cell receptor beta chain. Antigen specificity is unknown. The DNA input per sorted-subset replicate PCR was roughly 0.2 ug, corresponding to 30,000 or so T cell genomes. In the source study's methods: For the immunoSEQ data, sequences were junction-only without quality scores, so filtering differed. The repertoire was sequenced with immunoSEQ multiplex PCR; TCRdb's copy has only in-frame clones and lacks some. V and J calls and clone size are those listed in that table; D and trimming were worked out from the DNA. The sample carries approximately 1,000,000 clones, 60% to 85% recorded once. These data belong to a study of shared clonotypes between healthy human individuals. The CDR3 sequence is 14 residues long. The V segment lost 6 bases and the J segment 7 bases; nucleotides outside the gene matches: 3. CDR1 is MDHEN, CDR2 SYDVKM, per germline. Whole-study results and caveats: Represented diversity (both genetic and exposure-history) was limited by the small number of donors. Non-shared clonotypes showed lower generation probabilities than clonotypes common to all four donors.

Specimen: memory CD4+ T cells from PBMCs. This sample's subset: CD45RA-negative fraction. This chain joins TRBV28 and TRBJ2-1; 13 positions match TRBD2. The origin of this receptor is a man younger than 35 in good health. Some clones in this sample may be carry-over from other donors' samples. CDR3 residues: CASRLAGGGNEQFF. The CDR3 DNA reads as TGTGCCAGCAGACTAGCGGGAGGGGGAAATGAGCAGTTCTTC.